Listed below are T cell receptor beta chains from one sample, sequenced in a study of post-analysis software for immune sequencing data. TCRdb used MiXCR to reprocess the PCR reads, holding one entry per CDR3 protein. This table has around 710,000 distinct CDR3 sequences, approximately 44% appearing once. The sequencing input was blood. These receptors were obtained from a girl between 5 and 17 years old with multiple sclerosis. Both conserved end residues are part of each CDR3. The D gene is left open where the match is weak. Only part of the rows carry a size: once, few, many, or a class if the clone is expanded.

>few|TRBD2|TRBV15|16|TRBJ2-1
TGTGCCACCTCCGCTAGCGGGAGGGGGTCCTACAATGAGCAGTTCTTC
CATSASGRGSYNEQFF
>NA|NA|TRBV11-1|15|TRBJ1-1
TGTGCCAGCAGCCCCGGGGGTGGGACCCGAAACGGAGCTTTCTTT
CASSPGGGTRNGAFF
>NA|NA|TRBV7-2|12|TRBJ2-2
TGTGCCAGCAGCGACCAGGCCGGGGAGCTGTTTTTT
CASSDQAGELFF
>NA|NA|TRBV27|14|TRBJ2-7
TGTGCCAGCAGTTTAACGCAATACTCCTACGAGCAGTACTTC
CASSLTQYSYEQYF
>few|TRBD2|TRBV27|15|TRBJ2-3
TGTGCCAGCAGTTTAGCGGGACTAGAGGCCGATACGCAGTATTTT
CASSLAGLEADTQYF
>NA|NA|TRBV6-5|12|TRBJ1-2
TGTGCCAGCAGGGGCAGAACCTATGGCTACACCTTC
CASRGRTYGYTF
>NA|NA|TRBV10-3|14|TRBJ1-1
TGTGCCATCAGTCCGCGGGGGGAGGGAACTGAAGCTTTCTTT
CAISPRGEGTEAFF
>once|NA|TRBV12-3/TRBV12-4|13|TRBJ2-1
TGTGCCAGCAGTGCCCGGACACCAAGCCAGCAGTTCTTC
CASSARTPSQQFF
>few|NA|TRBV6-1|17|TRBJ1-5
TGTGCCAGCAACACACCCCGGGACGGCCATAGCAATCAGCCCCAGCATTTT
CASNTPRDGHSNQPQHF
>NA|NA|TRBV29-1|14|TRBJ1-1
TGCAGCGTTGAGTCGGGGCAGGGGAACACTGAAGCTTTCTTT
CSVESGQGNTEAFF
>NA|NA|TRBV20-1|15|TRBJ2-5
TGCAGTGCTAGAGATCCCCGGGAACCATATAATGAGCAGTACTTC
CSARDPREPYNEQYF
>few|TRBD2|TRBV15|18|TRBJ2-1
TGTGCCACCAGCAGAGGGGGAGAGGTTAGCGGGACCTACAATGAGCAGTTCTTC
CATSRGGEVSGTYNEQFF
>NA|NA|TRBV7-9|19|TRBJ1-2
TGTGCCAGCAGCTTGGTTGGTAACCGGGGGACCCTAACTCACTATGGCTACACCTTC
CASSLVGNRGTLTHYGYTF
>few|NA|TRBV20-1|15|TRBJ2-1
TGCAGTGCTTGGCACCCGGAGGTCTTCTACAATGAGCAGTTCTTC
CSAWHPEVFYNEQFF
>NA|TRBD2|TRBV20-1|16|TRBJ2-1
TGCAGTGCTAGTTATCCTCGCGGGAGGTCCTACAATGAGCAGTTCTTC
CSASYPRGRSYNEQFF
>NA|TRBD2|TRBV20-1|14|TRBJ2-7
TGCAGTGCTAGAGTGGGGGGGAACTCCTACGAGCAGTACTTC
CSARVGGNSYEQYF
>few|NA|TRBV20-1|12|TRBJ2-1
TGCAGCATAGTACAGGGTACCGATGAGCAGTTCTTC
CSIVQGTDEQFF
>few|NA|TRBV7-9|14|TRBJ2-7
TGTGCCAGCAGGGGGATGGGTCCAGGCTACGAGCAGTACTTC
CASRGMGPGYEQYF
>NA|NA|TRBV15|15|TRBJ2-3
TGCGCCACCAGCAGAGAAGGGGGGATGCCAGATACGCAGTATTTT
CATSREGGMPDTQYF
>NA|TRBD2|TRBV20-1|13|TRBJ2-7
TGCAGTGCTCCCGGGACTATTATCTACGAGCAGTACTTC
CSAPGTIIYEQYF
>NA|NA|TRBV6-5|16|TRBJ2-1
TGTGCCAGCAGTCCGTTTAGCGGAACCTCCTACAATGAGCAGTTCTTC
CASSPFSGTSYNEQFF
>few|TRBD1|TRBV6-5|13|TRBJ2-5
TGTGCCAGCAGTCCCGACAGGGACAAGACCCAGTACTTC
CASSPDRDKTQYF
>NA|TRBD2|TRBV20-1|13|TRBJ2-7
TGCAGTGCTAGAGAGGCGGGAGTCTACGGGCAGTACTTC
CSAREAGVYGQYF
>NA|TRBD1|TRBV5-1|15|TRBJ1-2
TGCGCCAGCAGCTACGAAGGACAGGGGGCCTATGGCTACACCTTC
CASSYEGQGAYGYTF
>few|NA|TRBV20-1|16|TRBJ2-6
TGCAGTGCTGGCCGCATTTCACACTCTGGGGCCAACGTCCTGACTTTC
CSAGRISHSGANVLTF
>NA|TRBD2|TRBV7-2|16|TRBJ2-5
TGTGCCAGCAGCCCCCGTAGCGGGAGTGGGGCAGAGACCCAGTACTTC
CASSPRSGSGAETQYF
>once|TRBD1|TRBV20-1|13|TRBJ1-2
TGCAGTGCCTCAGACAGGGCTAACTATGGCTACACCTTC
CSASDRANYGYTF
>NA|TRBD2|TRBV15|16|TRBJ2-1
TGTGCCACCAGCAGATCCGGGACTAACGGGAGAGATGAGCAGTTCTTC
CATSRSGTNGRDEQFF
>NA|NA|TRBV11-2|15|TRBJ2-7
TGTGCCAGCAGCTTAGAGGGGGCTAACTCCTACGAGCAGTACTTC
CASSLEGANSYEQYF
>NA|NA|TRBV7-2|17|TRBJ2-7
TGTGCCAGCAGCTTAGGAAGTCCAGGGTCTGGCTCCTACGAGCAGTACTTC
CASSLGSPGSGSYEQYF
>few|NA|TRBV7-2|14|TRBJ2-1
TGTGCCAGCAGCCCACCGGAGCGAAACAATGAGCAGTTCTTC
CASSPPERNNEQFF
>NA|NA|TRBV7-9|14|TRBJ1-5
TGTGCCAGCAGCTTCCAGGGGAGTAGTCAGCCCCAGCATTTT
CASSFQGSSQPQHF
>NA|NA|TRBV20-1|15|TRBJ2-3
TGCAGTGCTGTACCATCAGGGAGTCGTGGAGATACGCAGTATTTT
CSAVPSGSRGDTQYF
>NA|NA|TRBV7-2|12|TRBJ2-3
TGTGCCAGCAGCCCCACCTCTGATACGCAGTATTTT
CASSPTSDTQYF
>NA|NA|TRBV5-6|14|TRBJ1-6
TGTGCCAGCAGCTTGTCCATTGGGAATTCACCCCTCCACTTT
CASSLSIGNSPLHF
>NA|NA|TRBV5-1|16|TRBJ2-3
TGCGCCAGCAGCTTAGGAGGGGGAGTGGGCACAGATACGCAGTATTTT
CASSLGGGVGTDTQYF
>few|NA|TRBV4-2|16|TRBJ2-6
TGTGCCAGCAGCCAAGCTATCCCCTCTGGGGCCAACGTCCTGACTTTC
CASSQAIPSGANVLTF